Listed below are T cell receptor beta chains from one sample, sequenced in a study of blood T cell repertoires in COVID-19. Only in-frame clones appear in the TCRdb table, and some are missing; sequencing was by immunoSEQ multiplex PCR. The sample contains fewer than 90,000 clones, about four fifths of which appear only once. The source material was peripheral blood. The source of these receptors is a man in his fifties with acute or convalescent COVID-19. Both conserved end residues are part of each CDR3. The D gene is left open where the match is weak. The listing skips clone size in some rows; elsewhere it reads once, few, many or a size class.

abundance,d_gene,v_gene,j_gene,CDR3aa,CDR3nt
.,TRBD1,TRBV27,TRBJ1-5,CASRDLGTGVRQPQHF,TGTGCCAGCAGGGACTTGGGGACAGGGGTACGGCAGCCCCAGCATTTT
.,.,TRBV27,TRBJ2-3,CASRSALEYTDTQYF,TGTGCCAGCAGGTCGGCGCTAGAATACACAGATACGCAGTATTTT
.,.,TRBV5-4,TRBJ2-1,CASSPMGGGAEQFF,TGTGCCAGCAGCCCCATGGGGGGTGGCGCTGAGCAGTTCTTC
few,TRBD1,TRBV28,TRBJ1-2,CASSPRDRNNYGYTF,TGTGCCAGCAGTCCTAGGGACAGAAATAACTATGGCTACACCTTC
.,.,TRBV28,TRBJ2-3,CASNQPSRGTDTQYF,TGTGCCAGCAACCAACCAAGCAGGGGCACAGATACGCAGTATTTT
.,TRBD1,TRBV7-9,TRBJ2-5,CASSLARDRGSQETQYF,TGTGCCAGCAGCTTGGCTCGGGACAGGGGGTCACAAGAGACCCAGTACTTC
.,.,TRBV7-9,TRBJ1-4,CASSLQRGTSNEKLFF,TGTGCCAGCAGCCTCCAGAGGGGGACGTCTAATGAAAAACTGTTTTTT
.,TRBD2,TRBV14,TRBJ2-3,CASSPGTSGPTSTDTQYF,TGTGCCAGCAGCCCGGGGACTAGCGGACCGACTAGCACAGATACGCAGTATTTT
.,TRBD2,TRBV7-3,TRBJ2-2,CASSRGGNTGELFF,TGTGCCAGCAGCCGGGGGGGAAACACCGGGGAGCTGTTTTTT
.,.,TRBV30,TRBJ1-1,CAWGYSVNTEAFF,TGTGCCTGGGGGTATTCCGTGAACACTGAAGCTTTCTTT
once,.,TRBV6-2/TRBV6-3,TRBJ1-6,CASSYSTDNSPLHF,TGTGCCAGCAGTTACTCAACGGATAATTCACCCCTCCACTTT
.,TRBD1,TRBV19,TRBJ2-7,CASSGWDRSSYEQYF,TGTGCCAGTAGTGGTTGGGACAGAAGCTCCTACGAGCAGTACTTC
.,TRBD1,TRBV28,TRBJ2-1,CASSLGTGYYNEQFF,TGTGCCAGCAGTTTGGGGACAGGGTACTACAATGAGCAGTTCTTC
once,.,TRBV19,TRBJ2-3,CATSRKGIADTQYF,TGTGCCACTTCCCGAAAGGGGATCGCAGATACGCAGTATTTT
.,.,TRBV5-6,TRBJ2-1,CATGGLHPYNEQFF,TGTGCCACGGGCGGACTACACCCCTACAATGAGCAGTTCTTC
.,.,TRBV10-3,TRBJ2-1,CATSQGLSSYNEQFF,TGTGCCACGTCACAGGGCCTAAGCTCCTACAATGAGCAGTTCTTC
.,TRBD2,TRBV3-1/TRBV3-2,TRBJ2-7,CASSQGGAGARYEQYF,TGTGCCAGCAGCCAAGGTGGGGCGGGAGCTCGCTACGAGCAGTACTTC
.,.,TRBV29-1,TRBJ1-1,CSVEDGNTEAFF,TGCAGCGTTGAAGACGGGAACACTGAAGCTTTCTTT
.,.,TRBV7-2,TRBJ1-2,CASSLGGGRLGNYGYTF,TGTGCCAGCAGCTTAGGGGGGGGCCGCTTAGGTAACTATGGCTACACCTTC
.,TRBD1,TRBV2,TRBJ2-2,CASRGGQGNTGELFF,TGTGCCAGCAGAGGGGGACAGGGGAACACCGGGGAGCTGTTTTTT
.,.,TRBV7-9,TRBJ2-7,CASSSPREQYF,TGTGCCAGCAGCTCCCCCAGGGAGCAGTACTTC
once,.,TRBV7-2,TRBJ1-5,CASSLGSGVNQPQHF,TGTGCCAGCAGCTTAGGTTCAGGGGTAAATCAGCCCCAGCATTTT
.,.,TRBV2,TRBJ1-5,CASSGDNQPQHF,TGTGCCAGCAGCGGAGACAATCAGCCCCAGCATTTT
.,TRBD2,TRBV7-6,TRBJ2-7,CASSPRASGMYEQYF,TGTGCCAGCAGCCCTCGGGCTAGCGGGATGTACGAGCAGTACTTC
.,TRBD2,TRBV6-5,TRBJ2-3,CASSYASGNTDTQYF,TGTGCCAGCAGTTACGCTAGCGGCAACACAGATACGCAGTATTTT
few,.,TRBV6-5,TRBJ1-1,CASSSATEAFF,TGTGCCAGCAGTTCCGCGACAGAAGCTTTCTTT
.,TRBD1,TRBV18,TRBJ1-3,CASSHSTGISANTIYF,TGTGCCAGCTCACATTCGACAGGGATTTCGGCAAACACCATATATTTT
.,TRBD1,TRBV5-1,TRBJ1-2,CASSLGTDPYGYTF,TGCGCCAGCAGCCTTGGGACAGACCCCTATGGCTACACCTTC
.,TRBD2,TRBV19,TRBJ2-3,CATTGGGGFSDTQYF,TGTGCCACCACGGGGGGGGGCGGTTTTTCAGATACGCAGTATTTT
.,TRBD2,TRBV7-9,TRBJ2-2,CASNPKVRLAGVTGELFF,TGTGCCAGCAATCCCAAAGTCCGTCTAGCGGGAGTTACCGGGGAGCTGTTTTTT
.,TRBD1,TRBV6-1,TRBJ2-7,CASSDTGGPYEQYF,TGTGCCAGCAGTGACACAGGGGGCCCGTACGAGCAGTACTTC
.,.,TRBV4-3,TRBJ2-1,CASSQVTAGYNEQFF,TGCGCCAGCAGCCAAGTTACCGCGGGGTACAATGAGCAGTTCTTC
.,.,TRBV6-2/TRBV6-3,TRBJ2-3,CASSYGGRVIGTDTQYF,TGTGCCAGCAGTTACGGGGGGAGAGTGATAGGCACAGATACGCAGTATTTT
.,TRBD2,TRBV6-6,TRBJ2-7,CASRSQSGRYSEQYF,TGTGCCAGCAGATCCCAAAGCGGGAGGTATAGCGAGCAGTACTTC
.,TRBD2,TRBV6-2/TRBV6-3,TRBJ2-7,CASSYSRLAGEYEQYF,TGTGCCAGCAGTTACTCTCGGCTAGCGGGGGAATACGAGCAGTACTTC
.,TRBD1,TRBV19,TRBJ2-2,CASSLGQAVGELFF,TGTGCCAGTAGTCTCGGACAGGCGGTCGGGGAGCTGTTTTTT
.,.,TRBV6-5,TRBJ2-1,CASTWTNNEQFF,TGTGCCAGCACTTGGACAAATAATGAGCAGTTCTTC
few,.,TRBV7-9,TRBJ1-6,CASSSGTSNSPLHF,TGTGCCAGCAGCTCCGGGACATCCAATTCACCCCTCCACTTT
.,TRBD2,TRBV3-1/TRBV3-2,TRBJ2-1,CASSQDRGLAGWGPWTDEQFF,TGTGCCAGCAGCCAAGATAGGGGACTAGCGGGATGGGGGCCATGGACGGATGAGCAGTTCTTC
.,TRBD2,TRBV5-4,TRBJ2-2,CASSPGGANTGELFF,TGTGCCAGCAGCCCCGGGGGGGCCAACACCGGGGAGCTGTTTTTT
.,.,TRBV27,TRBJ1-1,CASSSTRGRSTEAFF,TGTGCCAGCAGTTCGACCCGAGGGAGGAGCACTGAAGCTTTCTTT